The 20 T cell receptor beta chains reported below all come from one sample, sequenced in a study of identical twins. TCRdb fed the 5' RACE reads into MiXCR, producing one record per CDR3 protein. The sample has about 520,000 distinct CDR3 sequences; around 20% are singletons. These sequences were also reported in another study, on T cells expressing NK-cell markers.

The sequenced material came from CD4+ T cells sorted from blood. All receptors come from a young woman in good health.

The V and J genes are TRBV7-9 and TRBJ2-3; D gene unclear. Trimming pared 0 bases from V and 0 bases from J, leaving 7 bases between. CDR3 size: 15 residues. Per germline, CDR1 SEHNR and CDR2 FQNEAQ (reference sequence). CDR3 nucleotide sequence: TGTGCCAGCAGCTTAGCTATTAGCAGCACAGATACGCAGTATTTT. Protein product: CASSLAISSTDTQYF.

This clonotype was seen repeatedly, ten times or more. V usage is TRBV10-3 and J usage is TRBJ2-1, with 9 bases that match TRBD2. This CDR3 is built from 15 residues. V lost 3 bases, J lost 2 bases, and 2 bases stayed unmatched. Germline V CDR1 and CDR2: ENHRY, SYGVKD. The CDR3 reads CAISEGGRAYNEQFF. The CDR3 nucleotides read TGTGCCATCAGTGAAGGCGGGAGGGCCTACAATGAGCAGTTCTTC.

This clonotype turned up a few times. The V and J genes are TRBV7-9 and TRBJ2-1; TRBD1 aligns across 8 bases. Trimming removed 4 bases from V and 15 bases from J; junction bases left unmatched: 8. CDR3 length: 12 residues. Germline V gene data show CDR1 as SEHNR and CDR2 as FQNEAQ (reference sequence). The CDR3 bases are TGTGCCAGCAGCTCCCGACAGGGGATAGGGTTCTTC. This codes for CASSSRQGIGFF.

In this sample, this clonotype turned up a few times. This chain joins TRBV5-1 and TRBJ2-3; 7 bases agree with TRBD2. V lost 0 bases, J lost 2 bases, and 6 bases stayed unmatched. Per the germline V gene, CDR1 is SGHRS and CDR2 is YFSETQ. The CDR3 has 16 amino acids. The CDR3 loop reads CASSLVASGHTDTQYF. In nucleotides, the CDR3 is TGCGCCAGCAGCTTGGTTGCTAGCGGACACACAGATACGCAGTATTTT.

This clonotype showed up many times. The gene calls are TRBV10-3 and TRBJ1-1; no clear D gene. The V end was cut by 5 bases, the J end by 1 base, with 8 bases between. Germline CDR1 and CDR2: ENHRY and SYGVKD. This CDR3 is 13 amino acids long. The CDR3, as DNA: TGTGCCATCAGTTGGAGCGGGAACACTGAAGCTTTCTTT. Its translation: CAISWSGNTEAFF.

In its sample, this clonotype was seen a few times. This chain connects TRBV5-8 to TRBJ1-6, with D maybe TRBD1 (6 bases). Germline CDR1 reads SGHTS; CDR2 reads YDEGEE. The CDR3 is 14 residues long. V lost 4 bases and J lost 6, with 11 bases in between. The CDR3 reads CASSRGQPNSPLHF. As DNA, the CDR3 is TGTGCCAGCAGCCGAGGACAGCCTAATTCACCCCTCCACTTT.

The table lists this clonotype with a few counts. The V call is TRBV12-3 or TRBV12-4, the J call TRBJ1-5; D uncertain. The V and J ends lost 2 bases and 0 bases respectively, with 8 bases between them. The CDR3 spans 15 residues. This CDR3 reads CASSLSQYSNQPQHF. The CDR3 DNA sequence: TGTGCCAGCAGTTTATCACAGTATAGCAATCAGCCCCAGCATTTT.

This chain connects TRBV20-1 to TRBJ2-1; tentatively, D is TRBD2 (5 bases). CDR3 length equals 15 residues. Trimming left V 5 bases short and J 3 bases short, with 17 bases between. The V gene's germline CDR1 is DFQATT and CDR2 SNEGSKA (reference sequence). Written as DNA, the CDR3 is TGCAGTGCTGATCTTAGCGAAACGTACTACAATGAGCAGTTCTTC. As protein: CSADLSETYYNEQFF.

This clonotype was recorded once. The chain carries TRBV20-1 and TRBJ2-1, with TRBD2 identical over 11 bases. The CDR3 runs to 16 residues. Per the germline V gene, CDR1 is DFQATT and CDR2 is SNEGSKA (reference sequence). The junction had 7 bases not matched to a gene; V was cut back by 0 bases and J by 6 bases. The CDR3 loop is CSARDLSGGAFNEQFF. The CDR3 nucleotides read TGCAGTGCTAGAGACCTTAGCGGGGGGGCCTTCAATGAGCAGTTCTTC.

The chain carries TRBV20-1 and TRBJ2-1, with 10 positions matching TRBD1. The V and J ends lost 6 bases and 7 bases, in that order; junction bases with no gene match: 9. This CDR3 contains 14 residues. From germline, CDR1 is DFQATT and CDR2 SNEGSKA (reference sequence). CDR3: CSAQTTGGRNEQFF. CDR3 DNA: TGCAGTGCGCAAACGACAGGGGGCAGGAATGAGCAGTTCTTC.

This clonotype has just a few counts. This chain uses TRBV7-9 with TRBJ1-2; D is possibly TRBD1 (6 bases). CDR1 is SEHNR, CDR2 FQNEAQ, per germline (reference sequence). Trimming pared 2 bases from V and 2 bases from J, leaving 12 bases between. This CDR3 contains 15 residues. CDR3 coding DNA: TGTGCCAGCAGCTTAACCACAGGGAGGAACTATGGCTACACCTTC. This translates into CASSLTTGRNYGYTF.

The chain uses TRBV29-1 and TRBJ2-7; TRBD1 agrees at 9 bases. V was clipped by 7 bases and J by 3 bases; unmatched bases: 4. The CDR3 is 12 amino acids. In germline, CDR1 is SQVTM, CDR2 ANQGSEA. The CDR3 nucleotides read TGCAGCGGGGGGGGACAGGGCTACGAGCAGTACTTC. Translated, it gives CSGGGQGYEQYF.

This clonotype came up a few times. The chain joins TRBV29-1 to TRBJ2-4; D is uncertain. The CDR3 is made up of 13 amino acids. Germline V CDR1 and CDR2: SQVTM, ANQGSEA. With 2 bases removed from V and 7 bases from J, the gap between germline ends came to 12 bases. CDR3 sequence reads: CSVENDGLNIQYF. The CDR3 region has the DNA TGCAGCGTTGAAAACGACGGTTTGAACATTCAGTACTTC. Combining the CDR3 with reference TRBV29-1 and TRBJ2-4 gives the whole variable domain SAVISQKPSRDICQRGTSLTIQCQVDSQVTMMFWYRQQPGQSLTLIATANQGSEATYESGFVIDKFPISRPNLTFSTLTVSNMSPEDSSIYLCSVENDGLNIQYFGAGTRLSVL.

This clonotype was observed many times. V and J are TRBV12-3 or TRBV12-4 and TRBJ2-5; 9 bases are a match to TRBD2. Trimming took 2 bases from V and 5 from J; bases not matched to a gene: 6. The CDR3 has 15 residues. The CDR3 sequence: CASSLRSSGSETQYF. CDR3 DNA sequence: TGTGCCAGCAGTTTACGGAGTAGCGGGAGCGAGACCCAGTACTTC.

V and J are TRBV5-1 and TRBJ1-1; TRBD1 matches at 8 bases. The germline V gene has CDR1 SGHRS and CDR2 YFSETQ. The CDR3 totals 16 residues. The V and J ends lost 5 bases and 6 bases, in that order; junction bases with no gene match: 15. The CDR3 reads CASRDESRGPISEAFF. As DNA, the CDR3 is TGCGCCAGCAGGGACGAAAGCAGGGGGCCTATCTCTGAAGCTTTCTTT.

The chain recombines TRBV30 with TRBJ2-6, with D possibly being TRBD2 (5 bases). This CDR3 is 17 amino acids long. Trimming stripped 3 bases from V and 0 bases from J, with 15 bases between. Germline values: CDR1 GTSNPN, CDR2 SVGIG (reference sequence). CDR3 region: CAWRASRGYSGANVLTF. The CDR3 nucleotides read TGTGCCTGGAGGGCCTCGCGCGGGTACTCTGGGGCCAACGTCCTGACTTTC.

This rearrangement joins TRBV12-3 or TRBV12-4 to TRBJ2-7, with D perhaps TRBD2 (6 bases). The ends were cut back, 5 bases at V and 2 bases at J, with 13 bases in the middle. The CDR3 runs 14 residues. CDR3 DNA sequence: TGTGCCAGCAGTCCCCGGGGGAGTACCTACGAGCAGTACTTC. The encoded protein is CASSPRGSTYEQYF.

The chain is built from TRBV20-1 and TRBJ2-1; 7 nucleotides align to TRBD2. V was clipped by 1 base and J by 10 bases; unmatched bases: 4. The CDR3 loop spans 12 amino acids. Germline V gene data show CDR1 as DFQATT and CDR2 as SNEGSKA (reference sequence). DNA of the CDR3: TGCAGTGCTAGAGTGGGGGGAGGGGAGCAGTTCTTC. Its translation is CSARVGGGEQFF.

This clonotype was detected ten times or more. The V and J genes are TRBV20-1 and TRBJ2-7, with D uncertain. The CDR3 is made up of 13 amino acids. Between the trimmed V and J ends, which lost 5 bases and 0 bases, there was a span of 11 bases. CDR1 is DFQATT and CDR2 is SNEGSKA in the germline V gene (reference sequence). The CDR3 here is CSAGRTSSYEQYF. The CDR3 region has the DNA TGCAGTGCTGGCCGGACGAGCTCCTACGAGCAGTACTTC.

This clonotype was recorded many times. The V and J genes are TRBV7-8 and TRBJ2-1, with TRBD2 as a possible D gene (5 bases). The ends were cut back, 1 base at V and 5 bases at J, with 6 bases in the middle. The CDR3 covers 13 residues. Germline V lookup: CDR1 SGHVS, CDR2 FQNEAQ. The CDR3 spells CASSLGRNNEQFF. The CDR3 bases are TGTGCCAGCAGCTTAGGGAGGAACAATGAGCAGTTCTTC.